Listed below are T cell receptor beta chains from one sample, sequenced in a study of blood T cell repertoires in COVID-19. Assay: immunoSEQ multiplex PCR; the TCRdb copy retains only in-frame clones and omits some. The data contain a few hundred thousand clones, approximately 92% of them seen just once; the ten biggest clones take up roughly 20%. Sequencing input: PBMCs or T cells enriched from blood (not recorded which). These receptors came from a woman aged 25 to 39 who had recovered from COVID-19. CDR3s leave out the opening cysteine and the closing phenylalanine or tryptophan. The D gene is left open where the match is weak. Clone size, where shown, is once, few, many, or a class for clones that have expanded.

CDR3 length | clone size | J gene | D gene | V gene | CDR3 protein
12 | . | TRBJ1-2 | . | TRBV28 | ASSFGKNTKKYT
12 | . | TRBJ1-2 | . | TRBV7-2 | ASSLDGINYGYT
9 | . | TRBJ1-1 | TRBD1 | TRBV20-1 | SARPTGEAF
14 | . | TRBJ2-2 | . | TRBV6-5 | ASSYSALTGTGELF
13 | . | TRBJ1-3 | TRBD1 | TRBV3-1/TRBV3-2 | ASSQTGVGGNTIY
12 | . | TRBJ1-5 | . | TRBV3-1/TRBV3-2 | ASSQRWLNQPQH
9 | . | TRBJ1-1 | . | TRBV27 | ATYGRTEAF
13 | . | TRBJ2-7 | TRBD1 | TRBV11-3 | ASSSLQGAPYEQY
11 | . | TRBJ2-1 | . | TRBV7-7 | ASSSDSGNEQF
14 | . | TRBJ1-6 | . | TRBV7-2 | ASSLTGTFYNSPLH
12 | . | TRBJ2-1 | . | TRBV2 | ANSRDNSYNEQF
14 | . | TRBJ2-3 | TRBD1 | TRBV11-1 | ASSPGQGLSGRTQY
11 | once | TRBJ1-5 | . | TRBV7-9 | ASSLTEAQPQH
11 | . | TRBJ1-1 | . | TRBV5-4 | ASSVAGASVAF
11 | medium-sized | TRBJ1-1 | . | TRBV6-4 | ASSDTLNTEAF
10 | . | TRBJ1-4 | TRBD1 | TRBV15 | ATSEQGLELF
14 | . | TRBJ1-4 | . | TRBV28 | ASSSISGIGDEKLF
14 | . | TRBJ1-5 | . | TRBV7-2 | ASSLAAGLGNQPQH
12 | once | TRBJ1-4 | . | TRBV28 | ASSLRPGGEKLF
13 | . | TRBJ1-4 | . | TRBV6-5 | ASSFLQGPNEKLF
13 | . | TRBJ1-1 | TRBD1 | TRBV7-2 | ASSLDRVRGTEAF
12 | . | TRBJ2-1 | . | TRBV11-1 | ASSLDVGGNEQF
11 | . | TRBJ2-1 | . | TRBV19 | ASSIITYNEQF
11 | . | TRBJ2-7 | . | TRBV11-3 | ASSLGDSPLQY
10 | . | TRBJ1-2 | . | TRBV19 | ASSISRVGYT
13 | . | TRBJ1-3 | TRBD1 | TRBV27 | ASTDRVNSGNTIY
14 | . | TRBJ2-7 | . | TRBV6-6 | ASRGYDGKSSYEQY
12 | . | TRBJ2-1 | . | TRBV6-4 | ASSDSREAVEQF
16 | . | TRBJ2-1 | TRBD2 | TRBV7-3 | ASSSKPPTSGGYNEQF
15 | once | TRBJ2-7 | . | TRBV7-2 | ASSSPRTSLPTYEQY
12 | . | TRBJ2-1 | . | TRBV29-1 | SVAWPGKHNEQF
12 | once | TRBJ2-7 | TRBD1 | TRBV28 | ASSKRQGPHEQY
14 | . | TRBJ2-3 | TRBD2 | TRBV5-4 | ASSLNLAGETDTQY
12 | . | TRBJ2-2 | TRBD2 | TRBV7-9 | ASIGTSVHGELF
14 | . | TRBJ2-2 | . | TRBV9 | ASSVGGTSNTGELF
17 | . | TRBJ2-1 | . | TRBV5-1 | ASSPTSTGTILTYNEQF
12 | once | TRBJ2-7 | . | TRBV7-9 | ASSLTGRTYEQY
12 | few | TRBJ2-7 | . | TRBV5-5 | ASSLGGAGVEQY
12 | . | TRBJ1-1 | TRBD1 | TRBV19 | ASSRDRMNTEAF
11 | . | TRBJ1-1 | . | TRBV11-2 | ASSLGSITEAF
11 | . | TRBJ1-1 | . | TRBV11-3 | ASSLERNTEAF
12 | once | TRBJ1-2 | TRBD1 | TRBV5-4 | ASSPDRGNYGYT
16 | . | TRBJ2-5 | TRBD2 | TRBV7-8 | ASSLFPGTSGIQETQY
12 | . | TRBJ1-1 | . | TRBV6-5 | ASRYREFDTEAF